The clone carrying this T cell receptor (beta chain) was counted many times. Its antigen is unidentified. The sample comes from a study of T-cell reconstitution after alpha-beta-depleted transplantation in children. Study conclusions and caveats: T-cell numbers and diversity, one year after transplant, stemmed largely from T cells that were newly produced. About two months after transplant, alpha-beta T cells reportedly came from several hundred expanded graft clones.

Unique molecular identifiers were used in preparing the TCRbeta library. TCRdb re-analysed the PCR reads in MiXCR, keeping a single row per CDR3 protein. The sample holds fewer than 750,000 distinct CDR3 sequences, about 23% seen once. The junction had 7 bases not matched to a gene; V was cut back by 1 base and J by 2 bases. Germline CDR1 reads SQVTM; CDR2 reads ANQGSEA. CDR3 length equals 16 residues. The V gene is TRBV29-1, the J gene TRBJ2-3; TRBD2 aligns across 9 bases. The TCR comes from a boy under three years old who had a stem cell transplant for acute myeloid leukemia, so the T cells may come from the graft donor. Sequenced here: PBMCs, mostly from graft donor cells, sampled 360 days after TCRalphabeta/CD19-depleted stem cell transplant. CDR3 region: CSVEGTSEDLTDTQYF. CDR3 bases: TGCAGCGTTGAAGGGACTAGCGAAGACCTCACAGATACGCAGTATTTT.